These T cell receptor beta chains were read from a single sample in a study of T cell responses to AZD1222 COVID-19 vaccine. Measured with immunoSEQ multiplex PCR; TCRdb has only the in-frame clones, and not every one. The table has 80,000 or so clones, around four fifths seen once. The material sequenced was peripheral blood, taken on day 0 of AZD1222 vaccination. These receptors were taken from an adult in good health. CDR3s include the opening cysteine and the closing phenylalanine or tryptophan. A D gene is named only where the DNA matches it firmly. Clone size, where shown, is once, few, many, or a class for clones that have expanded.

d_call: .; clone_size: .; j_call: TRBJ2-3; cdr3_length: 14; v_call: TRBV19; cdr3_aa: CASSMRVGTDTQYF; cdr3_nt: TGTGCCAGTAGTATGAGGGTTGGGACAGATACGCAGTATTTT
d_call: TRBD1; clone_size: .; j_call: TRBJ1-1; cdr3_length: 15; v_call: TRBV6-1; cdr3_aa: CASSEGGQGRTEAFF; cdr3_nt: TGTGCCAGCAGTGAAGGGGGACAGGGCCGGACTGAAGCTTTCTTT
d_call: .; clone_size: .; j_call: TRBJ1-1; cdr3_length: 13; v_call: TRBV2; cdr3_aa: CASNGRVGTEAFF; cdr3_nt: TGTGCCAGCAACGGCAGGGTGGGGACTGAAGCTTTCTTT
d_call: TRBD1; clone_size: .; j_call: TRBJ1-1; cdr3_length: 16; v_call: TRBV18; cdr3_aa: CASSPNRGVGNTEAFF; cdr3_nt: TGTGCCAGCTCACCTAACAGGGGGGTAGGAAACACTGAAGCTTTCTTT
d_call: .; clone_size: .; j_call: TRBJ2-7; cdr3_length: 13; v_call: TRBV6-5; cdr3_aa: CASSDSYGDEQYF; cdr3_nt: TGTGCCAGCAGTGACTCCTACGGGGACGAGCAGTACTTC
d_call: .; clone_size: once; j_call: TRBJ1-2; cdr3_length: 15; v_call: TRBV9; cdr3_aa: CASSPLQGSLYGYTF; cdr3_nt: TGTGCCAGCAGCCCATTGCAGGGATCACTCTATGGCTACACCTTC
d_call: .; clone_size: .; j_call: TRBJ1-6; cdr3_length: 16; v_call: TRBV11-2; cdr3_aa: CASSLVGEPLRSPLHF; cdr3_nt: TGTGCCAGCAGCTTAGTCGGGGAACCCCTTCGGTCACCCCTCCACTTT
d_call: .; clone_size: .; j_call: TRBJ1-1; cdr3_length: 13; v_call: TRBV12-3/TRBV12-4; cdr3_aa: CASSLGVNTEAFF; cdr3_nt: TGTGCCAGCAGTTTGGGGGTGAACACTGAAGCTTTCTTT
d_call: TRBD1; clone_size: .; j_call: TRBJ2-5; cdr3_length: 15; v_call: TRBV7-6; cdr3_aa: CASSAFTGGLETQYF; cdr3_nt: TGTGCCAGCAGCGCCTTTACAGGGGGCCTAGAGACCCAGTACTTC
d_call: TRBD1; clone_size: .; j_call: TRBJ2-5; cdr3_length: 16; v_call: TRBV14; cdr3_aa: CASSQGGRGRFETQYF; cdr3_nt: TGTGCCAGCAGCCAAGGGGGAAGGGGGCGTTTCGAGACCCAGTACTTC
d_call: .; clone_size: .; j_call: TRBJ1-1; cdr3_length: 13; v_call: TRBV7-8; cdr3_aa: CASSLGSNTEAFF; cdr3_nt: TGTGCCAGCAGCTTAGGCTCGAACACTGAAGCTTTCTTT
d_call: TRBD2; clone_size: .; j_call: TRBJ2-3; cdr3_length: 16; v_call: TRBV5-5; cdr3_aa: CASSLSRGSGTDTQYF; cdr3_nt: TGTGCCAGCAGCTTGTCGCGGGGGAGTGGAACAGATACGCAGTATTTT
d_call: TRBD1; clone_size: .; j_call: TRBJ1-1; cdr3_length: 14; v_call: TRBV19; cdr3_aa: CASRPRTGGTEAFF; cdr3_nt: TGTGCCAGTAGACCCCGGACAGGGGGCACTGAAGCTTTCTTT
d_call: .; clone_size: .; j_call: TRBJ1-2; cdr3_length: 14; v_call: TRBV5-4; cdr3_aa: CASSLAIPNYGYTF; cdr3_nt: TGTGCCAGCAGCTTGGCCATACCTAACTATGGCTACACCTTC
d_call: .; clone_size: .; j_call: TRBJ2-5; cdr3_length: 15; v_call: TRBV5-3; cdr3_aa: CARRVPGPLTLIQYF; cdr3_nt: TGTGCCAGAAGGGTACCGGGACCCCTAACCCTTATCCAGTACTTC
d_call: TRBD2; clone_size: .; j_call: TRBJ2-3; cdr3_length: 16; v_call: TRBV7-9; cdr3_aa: CASSSPLAGGEDTQYF; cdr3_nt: TGTGCCAGCAGCTCCCCCCTGGCGGGGGGAGAGGATACGCAGTATTTT
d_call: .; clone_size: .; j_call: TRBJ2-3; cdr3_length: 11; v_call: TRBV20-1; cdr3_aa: CSAKAPDTQYF; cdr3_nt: TGCAGTGCTAAAGCCCCCGATACGCAGTATTTT
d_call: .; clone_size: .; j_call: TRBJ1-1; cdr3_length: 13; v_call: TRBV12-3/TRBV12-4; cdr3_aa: CASSRNPGHEAFF; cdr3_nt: TGTGCCAGCAGTCGCAATCCGGGACACGAAGCTTTCTTT
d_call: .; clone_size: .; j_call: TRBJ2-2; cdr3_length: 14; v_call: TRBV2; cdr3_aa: CASMVDSHTGELFF; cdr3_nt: TGTGCCAGCATGGTAGACTCTCACACCGGGGAGCTGTTTTTT
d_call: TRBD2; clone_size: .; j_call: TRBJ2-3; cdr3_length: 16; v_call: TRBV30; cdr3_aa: CAWSVFSGGATDTQYF; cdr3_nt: TGTGCCTGGAGTGTCTTTAGCGGGGGGGCCACAGATACGCAGTATTTT
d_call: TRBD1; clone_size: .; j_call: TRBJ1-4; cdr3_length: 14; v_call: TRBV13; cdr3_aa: CASSSGTGEEKLFF; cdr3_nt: TGTGCCAGCAGCTCCGGGACAGGGGAGGAAAAACTGTTTTTT
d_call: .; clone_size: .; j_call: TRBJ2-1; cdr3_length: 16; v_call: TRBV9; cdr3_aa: CASSVGGGGSYNEQFF; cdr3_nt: TGTGCCAGCAGCGTAGGGGGAGGTGGCTCCTACAATGAGCAGTTCTTC